The T cell receptor beta chain described here comes from a study of blood T cell repertoires in COVID-19. TCRdb's table, derived via immunoSEQ multiplex PCR, lists solely in-frame clones and lacks some. Altogether roughly 180,000 clones are present, roughly 82% being singletons, with the ten largest covering under 9.5%. This clone was seen a handful of times. The CDR3 has 15 amino acids. The germline CDR1 and CDR2 sequences are SQVTM and ANQGSEA. Trimming took 2 bases from V and 7 from J; bases not matched to a gene: 8. This clonotype was sampled from a woman aged 25 to 39 who had recovered from COVID-19. The sample comprised PBMCs or T cells enriched from blood (not recorded which). The V call is TRBV29-1, the J call TRBJ2-1; 10 bases agree with TRBD2. CDR3 bases: TGCAGCGTTGAATCAGCGGGAGGGCCGCAGAATGAGCAGTTCTTC. Translating it yields CSVESAGGPQNEQFF.